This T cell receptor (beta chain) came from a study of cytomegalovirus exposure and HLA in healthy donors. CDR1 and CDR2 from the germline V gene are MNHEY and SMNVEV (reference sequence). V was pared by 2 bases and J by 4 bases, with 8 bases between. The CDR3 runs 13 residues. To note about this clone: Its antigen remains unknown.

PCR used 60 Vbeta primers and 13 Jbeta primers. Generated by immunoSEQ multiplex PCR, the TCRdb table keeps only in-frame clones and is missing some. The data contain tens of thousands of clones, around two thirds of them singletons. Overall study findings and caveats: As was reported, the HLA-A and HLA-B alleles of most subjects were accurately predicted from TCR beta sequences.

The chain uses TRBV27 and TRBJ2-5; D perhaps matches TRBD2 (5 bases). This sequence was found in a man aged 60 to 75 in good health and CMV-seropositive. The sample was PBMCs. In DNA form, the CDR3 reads TGTGCCAGCAGTTTAGGAGGTGGAGAGACCCAGTACTTC. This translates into CASSLGGGETQYF.